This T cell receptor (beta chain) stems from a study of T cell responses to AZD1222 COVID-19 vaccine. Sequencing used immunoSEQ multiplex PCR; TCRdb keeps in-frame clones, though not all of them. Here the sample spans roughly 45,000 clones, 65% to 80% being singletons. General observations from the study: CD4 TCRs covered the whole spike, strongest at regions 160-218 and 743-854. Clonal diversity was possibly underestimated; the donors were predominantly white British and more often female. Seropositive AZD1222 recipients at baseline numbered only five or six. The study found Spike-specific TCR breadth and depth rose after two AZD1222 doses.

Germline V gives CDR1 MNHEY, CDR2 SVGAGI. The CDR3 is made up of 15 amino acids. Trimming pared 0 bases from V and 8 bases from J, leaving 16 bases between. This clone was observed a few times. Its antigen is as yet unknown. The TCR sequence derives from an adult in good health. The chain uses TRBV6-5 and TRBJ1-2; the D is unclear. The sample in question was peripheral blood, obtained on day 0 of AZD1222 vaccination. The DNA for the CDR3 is TGTGCCAGCAGTTACTCCTCTGGCGGTGTCCGAGGCTACACCTTC. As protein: CASSYSSGGVRGYTF.